This TCR beta chain originates from a study of radiotherapy plus CTLA-4 blockade in lung cancer. Only in-frame clones appear in the TCRdb table, and some are missing; sequencing was by immunoSEQ multiplex PCR. The sample consists of 50,000 to 70,000 clones, approximately 80% of them appearing once. The V segment lost 2 bases and the J segment 6 bases; nucleotides outside the gene matches: 12. The CDR3 is 16 amino acids. Germline V CDR1 and CDR2: MGHDK, SYGVNS. Study-wide points: TCR clones originating in tumors grew in number in blood after radiotherapy plus ipilimumab.

Patients had chemo-refractory metastatic non-small-cell lung cancer and received focal radiation plus CTLA-4 blockade that used ipilimumab. This clone was counted only a few times. The antigen is unknown. The source is a human donor with non-small cell lung cancer whose response to radiotherapy plus ipilimumab could not be evaluated. The sequencing here drew on peripheral blood, taken from a patient treated with radiotherapy plus ipilimumab. This chain connects TRBV25-1 to TRBJ2-7; 8 nucleotides agree with TRBD1. The CDR3 bases are TGTGCCAGCAGTGAAGGGGGGAGACAGGGGCTCCGCGAGCAGTACTTC. Protein product: CASSEGGRQGLREQYF.